The sample holds a few counts of the clone carrying this TCR beta chain. Per the germline V gene, CDR1 is DFQATT and CDR2 is SNEGSKA (reference sequence). V was clipped by 0 bases and J by 6 bases; unmatched bases: 7. The CDR3 is made up of 15 amino acids. This record belongs to a study of T cells in Graves' hyperthyroidism and ophthalmopathy. Authors of the study amplified TCR beta CDR3 regions from RNA transcripts. First-round RT-PCR with HTBI primers amplified the TCR CDR3 region. MiXCR, run by TCRdb on the multiplex PCR reads, gives a single entry per CDR3 protein. There are about 500,000 distinct CDR3 sequences in the sample; 15% to 20% occur only once, and approximately 30% lies in the top ten.

Sequencing was performed on blood. The rearrangement links TRBV20-1 to TRBJ1-5; 8 bases align to TRBD1. The clonotype was recovered from a woman in her twenties or thirties with Graves' ophthalmopathy. For the CDR3, the DNA is TGCAGTGCTAGAGAGTACAGGGGGATTGGTCAGCCCCAGCATTTT. It is translated as CSAREYRGIGQPQHF.